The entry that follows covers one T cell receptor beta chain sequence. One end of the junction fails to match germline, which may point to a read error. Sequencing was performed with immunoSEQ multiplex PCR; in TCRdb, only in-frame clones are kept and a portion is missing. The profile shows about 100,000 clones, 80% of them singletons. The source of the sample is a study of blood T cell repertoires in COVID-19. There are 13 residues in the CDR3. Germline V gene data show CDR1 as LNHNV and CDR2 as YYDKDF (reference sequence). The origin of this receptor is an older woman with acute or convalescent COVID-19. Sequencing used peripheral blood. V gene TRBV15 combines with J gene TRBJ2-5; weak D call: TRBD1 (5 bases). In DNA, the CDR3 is TGTGCCACCAGTTGGCACGGACAAGGGACCCAGTACTTC. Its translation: CATSWHGQGTQYF. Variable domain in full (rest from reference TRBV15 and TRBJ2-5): DAMVIQNPRYQVTQFGKPVTLSCSQTLNHNVMYWYQQKSSQAPKLLFHYYDKDFNNEADTPDNFQSRRPNTSFCFLDIRSPGLGDTAMYLCATSWHGQGTQYFGPGTRLLVL.